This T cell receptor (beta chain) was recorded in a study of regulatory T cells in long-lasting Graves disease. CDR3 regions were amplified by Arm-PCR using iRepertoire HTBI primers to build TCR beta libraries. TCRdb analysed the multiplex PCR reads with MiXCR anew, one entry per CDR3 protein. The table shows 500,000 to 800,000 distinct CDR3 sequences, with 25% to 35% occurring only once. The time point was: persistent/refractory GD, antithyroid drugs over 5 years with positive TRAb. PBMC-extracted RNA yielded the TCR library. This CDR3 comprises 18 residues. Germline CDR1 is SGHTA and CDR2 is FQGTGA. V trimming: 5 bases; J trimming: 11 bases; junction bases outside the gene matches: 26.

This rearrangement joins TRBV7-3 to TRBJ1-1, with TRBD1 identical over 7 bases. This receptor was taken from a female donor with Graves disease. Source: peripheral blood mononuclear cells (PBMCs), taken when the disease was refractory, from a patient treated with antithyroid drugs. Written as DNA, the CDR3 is TGTGCCAGCAGCCTTTTCGTAGGGACAGCGAGCCATTCGGATCTGGCTTTCTTT. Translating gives CASSLFVGTASHSDLAFF. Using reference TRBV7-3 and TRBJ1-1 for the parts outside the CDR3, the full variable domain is GAGVSQTPSNKVTEKGKYVELRCDPISGHTALYWYRQSLGQGPEFLIYFQGTGAADDSGLPNDRFFAVRPEGSVSTLKIQRTERGDSAVYLCASSLFVGTASHSDLAFFGQGTRLTVV.